A single sample gave rise to the 11 T cell receptor beta chains below, sequenced in a study of shared clonotypes between healthy human individuals. CD45RO-negative, CCR7-selected cells formed the naive CD8 fraction, which excluded terminally differentiated effector memory CD45RA+ cells. Profiled with immunoSEQ multiplex PCR; TCRdb holds only in-frame clones, not every one. The sample carries under 700,000 clones, roughly 95% recorded once. The sample taken for sequencing was naive CD8+ T cells sorted from blood. These receptors originate from a woman in her twenties or thirties in good health.

The genes are TRBV27 and TRBJ2-7; the match to TRBD2 covers 13 bases. This CDR3 comprises 15 residues. CDR1 is MNHEY, CDR2 SMNVEV, per germline (reference sequence). The trim removed 6 bases at V and 4 bases at J, leaving 6 bases unmatched. The CDR3 spells CASSTLAGGFYEQYF. The CDR3 DNA reads as TGTGCCAGCAGCACACTAGCGGGAGGGTTTTACGAGCAGTACTTC.

The chain has TRBV27 and TRBJ2-7; no reliable D call. V shed 6 bases and J shed 3 bases, with 12 bases lying between them. This CDR3 is built from 13 residues. Germline values: CDR1 MNHEY, CDR2 SMNVEV (reference sequence). The CDR3 nucleotides are TGTGCCAGCAGCGAAAGGAACCTCTACGAGCAGTACTTC. Protein product: CASSERNLYEQYF.

The chain is built from TRBV5-1 and TRBJ2-7; TRBD2 matches at 9 bases. From germline, CDR1 is SGHRS and CDR2 YFSETQ. The CDR3 runs 13 residues. V dropped 3 bases and J dropped 7; count of bases not matched to a gene: 5. This CDR3 reads CASSYRLAEEQYF. The CDR3 nucleotides are TGCGCCAGCAGCTACAGACTAGCGGAAGAGCAGTACTTC.

The genes are TRBV6-1 and TRBJ2-7, with a weak D call TRBD1 (6 bases). The CDR3 is 14 amino acids. In germline, CDR1 is MNHNS, CDR2 SASEGT. V lost 3 bases to trimming and J lost 3 bases, with 12 bases between them. CDR3 protein: CASSDQGQYYEQYF. The DNA for the CDR3 is TGTGCCAGCAGTGATCAGGGGCAGTACTACGAGCAGTACTTC.

Concerning this clone: Other DNA sequences from this sample encode an identical CDR3 as well. The CDR3 reads CASSLPDLYEQYF. DNA of the CDR3: TGTGCCAGCAGTCTTCCGGACTTATACGAGCAGTACTTC. The V gene is TRBV28, the J gene TRBJ2-7, with D tentatively TRBD2 (5 bases). Germline values: CDR1 MDHEN, CDR2 SYDVKM. The CDR3 is 13 residues long. V was shortened by 5 bases and J by 4 bases, with 12 bases between the two germline ends.

This sequence joins TRBV13 and TRBJ2-7, with 12 bases fitting TRBD1. CDR1 and CDR2 (germline): PRHDT, FYEKMQ (reference sequence). The CDR3 runs to 14 residues. V gave up 5 bases and J gave up 7 bases; unmatched junction bases: 6. DNA for the CDR3: TGTGCCAGCAGCCTGGGACAGGGGGCTCGGGAGCAGTACTTC. Its protein product is CASSLGQGAREQYF.

This sequence joins TRBV30 and TRBJ2-3, with D perhaps matching TRBD2 (5 bases). This CDR3 is built from 15 residues. Looked up from germline, CDR1 is GTSNPN and CDR2 is SVGIG (reference sequence). V lost 4 bases and J 3 bases, leaving 17 bases between the germline ends. CDR3 sequence: CAWTRAGGQTDTQYF. The CDR3 coding sequence is TGTGCCTGGACAAGGGCGGGCGGGCAAACAGATACGCAGTATTTT.

The V and J genes are TRBV4-1 and TRBJ2-3, with 10 bases matching TRBD2. The CDR3 spans 17 residues. The junction had 4 bases not matched to a gene; V was cut back by 1 base and J by 0 bases. Germline CDR1 MGHRA, CDR2 YSYEKL. CDR3 loop: CASSQGLAGASTDTQYF. The CDR3 DNA follows: TGCGCCAGCAGCCAAGGTCTAGCGGGAGCCAGCACAGATACGCAGTATTTT.

J is TRBJ2-5 and V is TRBV27; D possibly corresponds to TRBD2 (6 bases). Germline V CDR1 and CDR2: MNHEY, SMNVEV (reference sequence). This CDR3 comprises 15 residues. V lost 2 bases to trimming and J lost 5 bases, with 15 bases between them. CDR3 DNA sequence: TGTGCCAGCAGTTTACAAGCGGGCCTAGGGGAGACCCAGTACTTC. Translation gives CASSLQAGLGETQYF.

As for this clone: The same CDR3 is also encoded by other DNA sequences in this sample. The chain uses TRBV9 and TRBJ2-7, with D possibly matching TRBD2 (6 bases). Germline V gene data show CDR1 as SGDLS and CDR2 as YYNGEE. V lost 0 bases, J lost 4 bases, and 11 bases lay in between. This CDR3 comprises 14 residues. The CDR3 protein is CASSVGGTGYEQYF. The DNA of the CDR3 is TGTGCCAGCAGCGTAGGCGGGACCGGTTACGAGCAGTACTTC. Together with reference TRBV9 and TRBJ2-7, the CDR3 gives the full variable domain: DSGVTQTPKHLITATGQRVTLRCSPRSGDLSVYWYQQSLDQGLQFLIQYYNGEERAKGNILERFSAQQFPDLHSELNLSSLELGDSALYFCASSVGGTGYEQYFGPGTRLTVT.

This clone was detected once. The rearrangement links TRBV7-9 to TRBJ2-7, with 9 bases fitting TRBD1. The V gene end was trimmed by 4 bases and the J gene end by 2 bases; junction bases not matched to a gene: 6. This CDR3 region has 15 residues. The germline V gene encodes CDR1 SEHNR and CDR2 FQNEAQ (reference sequence). The CDR3 sequence: CASSWTGDATYEQYF. In nucleotides, the CDR3 is TGTGCCAGCAGCTGGACAGGGGACGCCACCTACGAGCAGTACTTC.